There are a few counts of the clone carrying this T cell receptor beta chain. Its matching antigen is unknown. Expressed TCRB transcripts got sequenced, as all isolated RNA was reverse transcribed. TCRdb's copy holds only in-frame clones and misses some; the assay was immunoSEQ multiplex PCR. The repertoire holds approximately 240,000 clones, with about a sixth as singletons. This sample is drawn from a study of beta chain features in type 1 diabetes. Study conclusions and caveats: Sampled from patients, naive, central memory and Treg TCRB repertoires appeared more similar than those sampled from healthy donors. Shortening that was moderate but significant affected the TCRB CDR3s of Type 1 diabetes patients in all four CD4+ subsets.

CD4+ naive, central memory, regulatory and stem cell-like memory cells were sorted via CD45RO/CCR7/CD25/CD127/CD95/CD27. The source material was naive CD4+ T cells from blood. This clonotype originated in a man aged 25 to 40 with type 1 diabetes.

CDR3 amino acids: CASSLGQSYNEQFF. The CDR3 DNA is TGTGCCAGCAGCTTAGGCCAGTCCTACAATGAGCAGTTCTTC. V and J are TRBV11-2 and TRBJ2-1, with D unclear. The germline gives CDR1 SGHAT, CDR2 FQNNGV. This CDR3 is 14 amino acids long. The V end lost 1 base, the J end lost 1 base, and 5 bases lay between the germline ends.